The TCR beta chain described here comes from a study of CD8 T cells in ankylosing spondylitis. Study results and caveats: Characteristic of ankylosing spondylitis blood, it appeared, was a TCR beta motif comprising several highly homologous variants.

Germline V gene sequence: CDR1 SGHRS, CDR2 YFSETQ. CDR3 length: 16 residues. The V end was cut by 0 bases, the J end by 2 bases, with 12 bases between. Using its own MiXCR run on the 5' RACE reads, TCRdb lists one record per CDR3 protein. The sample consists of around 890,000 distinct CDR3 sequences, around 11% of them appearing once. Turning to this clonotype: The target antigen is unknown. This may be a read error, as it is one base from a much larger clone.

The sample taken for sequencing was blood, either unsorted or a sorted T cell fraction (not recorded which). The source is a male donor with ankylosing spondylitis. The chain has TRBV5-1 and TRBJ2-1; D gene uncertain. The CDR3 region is CASSLVVNVAYNEQFF. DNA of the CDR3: TGCGCCAGCAGCTTGGTCGTTAATGTGGCCTACAATGAGCAGTTCTTC.